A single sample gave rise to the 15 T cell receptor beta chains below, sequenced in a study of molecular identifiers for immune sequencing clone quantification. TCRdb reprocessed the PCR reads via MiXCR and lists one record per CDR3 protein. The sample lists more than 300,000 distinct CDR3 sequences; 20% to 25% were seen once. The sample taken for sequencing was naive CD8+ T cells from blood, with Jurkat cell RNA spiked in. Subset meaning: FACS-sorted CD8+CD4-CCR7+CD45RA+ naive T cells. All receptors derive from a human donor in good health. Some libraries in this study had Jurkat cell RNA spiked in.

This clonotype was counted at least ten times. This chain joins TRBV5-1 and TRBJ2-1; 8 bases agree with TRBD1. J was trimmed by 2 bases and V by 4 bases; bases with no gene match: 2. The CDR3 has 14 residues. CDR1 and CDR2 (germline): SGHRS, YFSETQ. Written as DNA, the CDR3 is TGCGCCAGCAGCCGGACAGGGCCCTACAATGAGCAGTTCTTC. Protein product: CASSRTGPYNEQFF.

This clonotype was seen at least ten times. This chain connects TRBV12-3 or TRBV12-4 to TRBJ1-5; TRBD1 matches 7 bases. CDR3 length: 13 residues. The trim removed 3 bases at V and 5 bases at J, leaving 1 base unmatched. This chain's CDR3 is CASSFQGDQPQHF. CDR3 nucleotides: TGTGCCAGCAGTTTTCAGGGGGATCAGCCCCAGCATTTT.

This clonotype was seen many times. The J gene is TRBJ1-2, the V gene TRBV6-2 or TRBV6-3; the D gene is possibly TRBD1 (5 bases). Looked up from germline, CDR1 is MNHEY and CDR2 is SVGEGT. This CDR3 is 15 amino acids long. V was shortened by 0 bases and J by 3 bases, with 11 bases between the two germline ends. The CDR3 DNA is TGTGCCAGCAGTTACTCCCCAGGGCTGGACTATGGCTACACCTTC. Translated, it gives CASSYSPGLDYGYTF.

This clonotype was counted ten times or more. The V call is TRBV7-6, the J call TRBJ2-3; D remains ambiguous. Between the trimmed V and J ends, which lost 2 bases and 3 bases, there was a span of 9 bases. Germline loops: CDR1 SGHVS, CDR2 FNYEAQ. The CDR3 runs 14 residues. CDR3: CASSLFETTDTQYF. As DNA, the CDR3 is TGTGCCAGCAGCTTATTTGAGACTACAGATACGCAGTATTTT.

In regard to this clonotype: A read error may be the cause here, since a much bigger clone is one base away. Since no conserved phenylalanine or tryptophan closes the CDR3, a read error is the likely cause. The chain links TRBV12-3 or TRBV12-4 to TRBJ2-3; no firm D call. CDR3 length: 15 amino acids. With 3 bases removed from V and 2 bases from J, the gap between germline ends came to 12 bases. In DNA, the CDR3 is TGTGCCAGCAGTTTCCCCGGCAGGCACACAGATACGCAGTATCTT. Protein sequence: CASSFPGRHTDTQYL.

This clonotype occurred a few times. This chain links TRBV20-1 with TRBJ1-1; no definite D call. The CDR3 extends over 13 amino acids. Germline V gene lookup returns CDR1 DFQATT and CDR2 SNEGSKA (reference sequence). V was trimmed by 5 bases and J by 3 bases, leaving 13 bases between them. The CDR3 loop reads CSAGGRIDTEAFF. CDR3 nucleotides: TGCAGTGCTGGAGGGAGGATCGACACTGAAGCTTTCTTT.

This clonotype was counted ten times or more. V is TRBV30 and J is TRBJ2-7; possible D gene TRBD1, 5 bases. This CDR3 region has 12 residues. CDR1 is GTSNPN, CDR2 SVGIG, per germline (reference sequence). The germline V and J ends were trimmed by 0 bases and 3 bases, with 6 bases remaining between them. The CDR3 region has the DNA TGTGCCTGGAGTGTCGACAGCTACGAGCAGTACTTC. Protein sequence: CAWSVDSYEQYF.

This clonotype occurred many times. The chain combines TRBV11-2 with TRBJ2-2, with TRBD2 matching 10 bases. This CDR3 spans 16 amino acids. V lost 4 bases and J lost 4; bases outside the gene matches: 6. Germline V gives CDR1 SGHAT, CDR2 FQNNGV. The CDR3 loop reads CASSWLAGASTGELFF. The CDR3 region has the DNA TGTGCCAGCAGCTGGCTAGCGGGAGCTAGCACCGGGGAGCTGTTTTTT.

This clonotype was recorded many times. The CDR3 spells CASSFVGGAGQPQHF. The DNA for the CDR3 is TGTGCCAGCAGTTTTGTTGGGGGGGCAGGACAGCCCCAGCATTTT. The chain carries TRBV27 and TRBJ1-5; the D gene is possibly TRBD1 (6 bases). The CDR3 is 15 residues long. With 3 bases removed from V and 7 bases from J, the gap between germline ends came to 16 bases. Germline lookup yields CDR1 MNHEY and CDR2 SMNVEV (reference sequence).

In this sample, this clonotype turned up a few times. The CDR3 is CASSQVLRGAAGELFF. CDR3 DNA sequence: TGTGCCAGCAGCCAAGTCCTGCGGGGGGCGGCCGGGGAGCTGTTTTTT. The chain uses TRBV14 and TRBJ2-2, with 8 positions matching TRBD2. This CDR3 is 16 amino acids long. J lost 6 bases, V lost 1 base, and 7 bases had no gene match. CDR1 is SGHDN and CDR2 is FVKESK in the germline V gene.

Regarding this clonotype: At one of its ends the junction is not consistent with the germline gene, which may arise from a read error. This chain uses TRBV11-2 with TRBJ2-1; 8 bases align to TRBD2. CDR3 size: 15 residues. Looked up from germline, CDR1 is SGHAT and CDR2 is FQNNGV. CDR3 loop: CACSFSGSSYNEQFF. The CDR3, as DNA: TGTGCCTGCAGCTTCAGCGGGAGCTCCTACAATGAGCAGTTCTTC.

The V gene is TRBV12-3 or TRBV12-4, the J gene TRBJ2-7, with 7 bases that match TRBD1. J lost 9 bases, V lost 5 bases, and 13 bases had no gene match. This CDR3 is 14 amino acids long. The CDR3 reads CASSITQGPDAQYF. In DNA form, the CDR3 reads TGTGCCAGCAGTATCACACAGGGGCCCGACGCGCAGTACTTC.

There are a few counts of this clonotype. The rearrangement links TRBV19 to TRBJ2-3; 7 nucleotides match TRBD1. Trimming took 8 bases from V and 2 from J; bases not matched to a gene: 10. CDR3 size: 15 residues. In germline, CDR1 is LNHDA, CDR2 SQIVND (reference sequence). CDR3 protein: CASWPGQRSTDTQYF. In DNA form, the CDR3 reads TGTGCCAGTTGGCCGGGACAGAGATCCACAGATACGCAGTATTTT.

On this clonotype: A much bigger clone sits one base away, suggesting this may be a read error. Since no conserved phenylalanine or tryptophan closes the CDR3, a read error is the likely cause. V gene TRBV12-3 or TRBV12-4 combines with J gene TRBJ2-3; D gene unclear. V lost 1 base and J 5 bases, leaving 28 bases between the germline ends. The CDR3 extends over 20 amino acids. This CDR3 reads CASSLVGRTDATEGVDTQYS. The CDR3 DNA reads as TGTGCCAGCAGTTTAGTGGGTAGAACAGACGCCACAGAAGGAGTAGATACGCAGTATTCT.

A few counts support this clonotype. CDR3 in DNA: TGCGCCAGCAGCCAAGAGGCTAGCGGCACAGATACGCAGTATTTT. Translation: CASSQEASGTDTQYF. This chain links TRBV4-3 with TRBJ2-3; tentative D call: TRBD2 (6 bases). The CDR3 covers 15 residues. CDR1 and CDR2 from the germline V gene are LGHNA and YSLEER. V dropped 0 bases and J dropped 1 base, with 8 bases sitting between them.